The 27 T cell receptor beta chains below all came from one sample that was sequenced in a study of T cells in Graves' hyperthyroidism and ophthalmopathy. It was RNA transcripts that yielded the amplified TCR beta CDR3 regions. Primed by the HTBI set, a first-round RT-PCR was run on the TCR CDR3. TCRdb fed the multiplex PCR reads into MiXCR, producing one record per CDR3 protein. The data contain 700,000 to 850,000 distinct CDR3 sequences, roughly a third of them singletons. Sequencing used blood. These receptors all come from a woman between 40 and 50 years old with Graves' hyperthyroidism.

CDR3 in amino acids: CASSLGNVSPLHF. Here the CDR3 DNA reads TGTGCCAGCAGCTTAGGAAACGTCTCACCCCTCCACTTT. This chain links TRBV7-3 with TRBJ1-6; D not certain. The CDR3 contains 13 residues. The ends were cut back, 2 bases at V and 10 bases at J, with 9 bases in the middle. CDR1 is SGHTA, CDR2 FQGTGA, per germline.

Many counts were recorded for this clonotype. The gene calls are TRBV7-8 and TRBJ2-7; D is undetermined. In germline, CDR1 is SGHVS, CDR2 FQNEAQ. The CDR3 has 15 residues. The V gene lost 6 bases and the J gene lost 2 bases, with 17 bases spanning the gap. For the CDR3, the DNA is TGTGCCAGCAGTCGAACCGCACCTAGTCCCTACGAGCAGTACTTC. This gives the protein CASSRTAPSPYEQYF.

Of note for this clonotype: A read error is possible here, since a much larger clone lies one base away. This chain joins TRBV7-9 and TRBJ2-7, with 8 bases lining up with TRBD1. The germline V gene encodes CDR1 SEHNR and CDR2 FQNEAQ (reference sequence). The length of the CDR3 is 13 residues. CDR3 coding DNA: TGTGCCTGCAGCCAGCAGGGGGCAGTCGGGCAGTACTTC. It specifies CACSQQGAVGQYF.

The chain combines TRBV13 with TRBJ2-2, with 9 bases that match TRBD2. CDR3 size: 14 residues. The V gene end was trimmed by 5 bases and the J gene end by 7 bases; junction bases not matched to a gene: 5. Germline loops: CDR1 PRHDT, CDR2 FYEKMQ (reference sequence). CDR3 amino acids: CASSQGLARGELFF. CDR3 nucleotide sequence: TGTGCCAGCAGCCAAGGACTAGCGCGCGGGGAGCTGTTTTTT.

V and J are TRBV2 and TRBJ2-7; possibly TRBD2 for D (5 bases). V shed 6 bases and J shed 6 bases, with 15 bases lying between them. Germline V CDR1 and CDR2: SNHLY, FYNNEI. This CDR3 is 13 amino acids long. The CDR3 here is CASSQTGVGEQYF. CDR3 in DNA: TGTGCCAGCAGCCAAACCGGGGTCGGCGAGCAGTACTTC.

As concerns this clonotype: Given a much more abundant clone one base away, this may be a read error. The chain recombines TRBV10-3 with TRBJ1-2; tentative D call: TRBD1 (5 bases). The CDR3 length is 12 residues. V dropped 4 bases and J dropped 8 bases, with 11 bases sitting between them. Germline lookup yields CDR1 ENHRY and CDR2 SYGVKD. This chain's CDR3 is CAISGQSGGYTF. In nucleotides, the CDR3 is TGTGCCATCAGTGGACAGTCGGGAGGCTACACCTTC.

This clonotype occurred many times. The chain combines TRBV10-2 with TRBJ1-1, with TRBD1 matching 8 bases. After removal of 3 bases from V and 0 bases from J, the junction contained 12 bases not matched to a gene. Per germline, CDR1 WSHSY and CDR2 SAAADI. The CDR3 contains 18 residues. CDR3 sequence (DNA): TGCGCCAGCAGTGAACCCCGGGGAGGACAGGGCATGAACACTGAAGCTTTCTTT. As protein: CASSEPRGGQGMNTEAFF.

This clonotype was recorded many times. J is TRBJ1-1 and V is TRBV5-1, with 9 bases lining up with TRBD1. Trimming at V came to 3 bases and at J to 0 bases, leaving 0 bases not matched to a gene. Germline V lookup: CDR1 SGHRS, CDR2 YFSETQ. This CDR3 has 14 residues. CDR3 DNA sequence: TGCGCCAGCAGCTGGACAGGGGTGAACACTGAAGCTTTCTTT. This translates into CASSWTGVNTEAFF.

The CDR3 sequence: CASSSADPNTGELFF. The DNA of the CDR3 is TGCGCCAGCAGCTCGGCGGATCCGAACACCGGGGAGCTGTTTTTT. This sequence joins TRBV5-1 and TRBJ2-2; no clear D gene. Germline loops: CDR1 SGHRS, CDR2 YFSETQ. Trimming stripped 3 bases from V and 0 bases from J, with 9 bases between. The CDR3 contains 15 residues. The whole variable domain, filled in from reference TRBV5-1 and TRBJ2-2, reads KAGVTQTPRYLIKTRGQQVTLSCSPISGHRSVSWYQQTPGQGLQFLFEYFSETQRNKGNFPGRFSGRQFSNSRSEMNVSTLELGDSALYLCASSSADPNTGELFFGEGSRLTVL.

V usage is TRBV29-1 and J usage is TRBJ1-1; D unclear. Trimming cost V 2 bases and J 0 bases, with 7 bases left between them. The CDR3 consists of 13 residues. CDR1 SQVTM and CDR2 ANQGSEA come from the germline V gene. CDR3 sequence reads: CSVERQVNTEAFF. The CDR3 DNA reads as TGCAGCGTTGAAAGGCAGGTGAACACTGAAGCTTTCTTT.

Points on this clonotype: At one of its ends the junction is not consistent with the germline gene, which may arise from a read error. V and J are TRBV11-2 and TRBJ1-1, with 7 nucleotides matching TRBD1. This CDR3 spans 18 amino acids. Germline assignment: CDR1 SGHAT and CDR2 FQNNGV. The CDR3 coding sequence is TGTGTCAGCAGCTTATTTGTACAGGGGAGTCTTCCCGGCACTGAAGCTTTCTTT. This codes for CVSSLFVQGSLPGTEAFF.

At least ten counts were recorded for this clonotype. The rearrangement uses TRBV15 and TRBJ1-1; D is undetermined. The CDR3 runs to 13 residues. Germline assignment: CDR1 LNHNV and CDR2 YYDKDF (reference sequence). Trimming removed 0 bases from V and 5 bases from J, with 7 bases in between. CDR3 coding DNA: TGTGCCACCAGCAGAGATCAAGTAACTGAAGCTTTCTTT. It yields the protein CATSRDQVTEAFF.

J is TRBJ1-6 and V is TRBV19; 7 bases align to TRBD1. J lost 8 bases, V lost 4 bases, and 8 bases had no gene match. Germline V lookup: CDR1 LNHDA, CDR2 SQIVND (reference sequence). The CDR3 has 15 residues. The DNA for the CDR3 is TGTGCCAGTAGTAAATCCCACACAGGGGATTCACCCCTCCACTTT. This sequence encodes CASSKSHTGDSPLHF.

This clonotype was seen a handful of times. This chain uses TRBV19 with TRBJ2-2; 7 bases line up with TRBD2. Unmatched junction bases numbered 9, after V lost 7 bases and J lost 4 bases. The germline CDR1 and CDR2 sequences are LNHDA and SQIVND (reference sequence). This CDR3 spans 15 amino acids. The CDR3 is CASTRGEILTGELFF. The CDR3 DNA sequence: TGTGCCAGTACCCGGGGGGAAATACTCACCGGGGAGCTGTTTTTT.

This chain joins TRBV6-6 and TRBJ1-5, with D hard to call. Germline V gene sequence: CDR1 MNHNY, CDR2 SVGAGI (reference sequence). CDR3 length: 16 residues. Trimming took 5 bases from V and 2 from J, leaving 16 bases between them. The CDR3 here is CASSSAAEEGNQPQHF. CDR3 DNA: TGTGCCAGCAGTAGTGCAGCAGAGGAAGGCAATCAGCCCCAGCATTTT.

This clonotype came up a few times. The genes are TRBV12-3 or TRBV12-4 and TRBJ2-7; D tentatively fits TRBD1 or TRBD2 (5 bases each). Trimming stripped 4 bases from V and 2 bases from J, with 15 bases between. The CDR3 is 15 residues long. This chain's CDR3 is CASSSRDHTTYEQYF. DNA for the CDR3: TGTGCCAGCAGTTCCCGGGACCATACAACCTACGAGCAGTACTTC.

The rearrangement uses TRBV28 and TRBJ1-5; weak D call: TRBD1 (6 bases). Germline CDR1 and CDR2: MDHEN and SYDVKM. This CDR3 region has 16 residues. With 6 bases removed from V and 2 bases from J, the gap between germline ends came to 17 bases. The CDR3 sequence is CASSQGRGAGNQPQHF. CDR3 in DNA: TGTGCCAGCAGCCAAGGCAGGGGCGCGGGCAATCAGCCCCAGCATTTT.

This clonotype was picked up many times. The chain uses TRBV7-2 and TRBJ1-5; a possible D gene is TRBD1 (6 bases). With 5 bases removed from V and 10 bases from J, the gap between germline ends came to 12 bases. CDR1 and CDR2 (germline): SGHTA, FQGNSA. The length of the CDR3 is 12 residues. CDR3 sequence reads: CASSQADRPQHF. CDR3 bases: TGTGCCAGCAGCCAAGCGGACAGACCCCAGCATTTT.

This clonotype was observed many times. The rearrangement joins TRBV10-3 to TRBJ1-5, with D maybe TRBD1 (5 bases). From germline, CDR1 is ENHRY and CDR2 SYGVKD. V lost 2 bases and J 0 bases, leaving 8 bases between the germline ends. This CDR3 has 15 amino acids. The CDR3 sequence: CAISEGAASNQPQHF. The CDR3 coding sequence is TGTGCCATCAGTGAGGGGGCCGCTAGCAATCAGCCCCAGCATTTT.

The genes are TRBV10-2 and TRBJ2-2; TRBD1 is a possible D gene (5 bases). The CDR3 spans 18 residues. The germline V gene encodes CDR1 WSHSY and CDR2 SAAADI. V was clipped by 6 bases and J by 6 bases, with 26 bases between them. In DNA form, the CDR3 reads TGCGCCAGCAGAGACCCAGTTCAACAGACAGTTATCCCCGGGGAGCTGTTTTTT. Residues: CASRDPVQQTVIPGELFF.

The rearrangement uses TRBV7-9 and TRBJ2-5; TRBD2 matches 11 bases. The CDR3 contains 12 residues. Germline V lookup: CDR1 SEHNR, CDR2 FQNEAQ (reference sequence). With V trimmed by 5 bases and J by 9 bases, 2 bases remained unmatched. The CDR3: CASSQLAGAQYF. Written as DNA, the CDR3 is TGTGCCAGCAGCCAACTAGCGGGGGCCCAGTACTTC.

For this clonotype: This clone may be a read error of a much larger clone one base away. The rearrangement joins TRBV7-6 to TRBJ1-6; TRBD1 is a possible D gene (5 bases). V gave up 5 bases and J gave up 2 bases, with 13 bases separating them. The CDR3 sequence is 16 residues long. Germline-derived CDR1 and CDR2 are SGHVS and FNYEAQ. This CDR3 is CASSRDGSTYNSPLHF. Here the CDR3 DNA reads TGTGCCAGCAGCAGGGACGGGAGCACCTATAATTCACCCCTCCACTTT.

A note on this clonotype: Just one base apart from a much larger clone, this may be a read error. The genes are TRBV6-5 and TRBJ1-1; TRBD1 aligns across 7 bases. The CDR3 runs 14 residues. The germline CDR1 and CDR2 sequences are MNHEY and SVGAGI. With 4 bases clipped from V and 3 bases from J, the junction kept 5 bases outside the gene matches. CDR3 sequence (DNA): TGTGCCAGCAGTTCGACAGGGTTGTACACTGAAGCTTTCTTT. Protein: CASSSTGLYTEAFF.

This clonotype was counted at least ten times. This chain links TRBV20-1 with TRBJ1-5; a weak D match, TRBD1 (6 bases). V was pared by 0 bases and J by 6 bases, with 9 bases between. CDR1 is DFQATT, CDR2 SNEGSKA, per germline (reference sequence). This CDR3 comprises 13 residues. The DNA for the CDR3 is TGCAGTGCTAGAGATCCCAGGGGTCAGCCCCAGCATTTT. Protein product: CSARDPRGQPQHF.

J is TRBJ2-3 and V is TRBV7-6; D is unresolved. CDR3 length equals 13 residues. V was shortened by 1 base and J by 5 bases, with 7 bases between the two germline ends. The germline gives CDR1 SGHVS, CDR2 FNYEAQ. CDR3 residues: CASSLDSRDTQYF. The CDR3 DNA is TGTGCCAGCAGCTTAGATTCGCGAGATACGCAGTATTTT. The full variable domain, completed using reference TRBV7-6 and TRBJ2-3, is GAGVSQSPRYKVTKRGQDVALRCDPISGHVSLYWYRQALGQGPEFLTYFNYEAQQDKSGLPNDRFSAERPEGSISTLTIQRTEQRDSAMYRCASSLDSRDTQYFGPGTRLTVL.

The table lists this clonotype with many counts. The chain couples TRBV10-3 to TRBJ2-7; D unresolved. Trimming removed 6 bases from V and 0 bases from J, with 9 bases in between. In germline, CDR1 is ENHRY, CDR2 SYGVKD. CDR3 size: 13 residues. The CDR3 coding sequence is TGTGCCATCAGCGAGCGTATCTCCTACGAGCAGTACTTC. Its translation is CAISERISYEQYF.

This chain connects TRBV20-1 to TRBJ2-5; D is uncertain. Trimming left V 0 bases short and J 1 base short, with 15 bases between. Per the germline V gene, CDR1 is DFQATT and CDR2 is SNEGSKA (reference sequence). The CDR3 is 16 residues long. CDR3 DNA sequence: TGCAGTGCTAGAGATCCCCTTGCGGAGCTCCAAGAGACCCAGTACTTC. Translation gives CSARDPLAELQETQYF.